These 28 T cell receptor beta chains were all obtained from the same sample, sequenced in a study of blood T cells in healthy people across ages (dated by TCRdb to between 2015 and 2016). Library construction relied on 5' RACE. Sequenced using an Illumina HiSeq 2500. A second PCR of 7 to 11 cycles was run with a J-beta primer mix and a sample-barcoded 5' primer. TCRdb itself trimmed the public reads at Q25 with fastp, ran MiXCR and retained productive beta chains. Identical CDR3 protein sequences are pooled into one entry, listed with their most common genes and DNA. The sample table lists about 940,000 distinct CDR3 sequences, about 48% of them with a count of one. In total, the top ten clones hold roughly 13% of the sample. The sequenced sample consisted of blood. The receptor set was obtained from a man aged 30 to 39 in good health.

This clonotype was detected only a few times. This chain links TRBV20-1 with TRBJ1-2, with 9 bases aligning to TRBD1. The V segment lost 5 bases and the J segment 4 bases; nucleotides outside the gene matches: 11. Germline V gene sequence: CDR1 DFQATT, CDR2 SNEGSKA (reference sequence). The CDR3 is 15 amino acids. This chain's CDR3 is CSAPGTGKYVYGYTF. The CDR3 DNA is TGCAGTGCTCCCGGGACAGGGAAGTATGTCTATGGCTACACCTTC.

This rearrangement joins TRBV12-3 or TRBV12-4 to TRBJ2-4; 9 bases map to TRBD2. The J call is in doubt because the DNA end fits TRBJ2-7 better. There are 15 residues in the CDR3. CDR3 in DNA: TGTGCCAGCAGTTTTCGCCTAGCGGGAACCTACGAGCAGTACTTC. Its protein is CASSFRLAGTYEQYF.

This sequence joins TRBV6-2 or TRBV6-3 and TRBJ2-1; D tentatively reads TRBD1 or TRBD2 (5 bases each). The ends were cut back, 2 bases at V and 4 bases at J, with 9 bases in the middle. Germline-derived CDR1 and CDR2 are MNHEY and SVGEGT. This CDR3 has 14 amino acids. Here the CDR3 reads CASSYGTVYNEQFF. The CDR3 DNA is TGTGCCAGCAGTTACGGGACGGTTTACAATGAGCAGTTCTTC.

In its sample, this clonotype was seen a few times. This chain links TRBV3-1 with TRBJ1-2; 10 bases fit TRBD1. This CDR3 contains 16 residues. The germline V gene encodes CDR1 LGHDT and CDR2 YNNKEL (reference sequence). J gave up 6 bases and V 1 base, and 8 bases lay outside the gene matches. This CDR3 is CASSQVSGTGAHGYTF. The CDR3 nucleotides read TGTGCCAGCAGCCAAGTGTCCGGGACAGGGGCACATGGCTACACCTTC.

This chain links TRBV29-1 with TRBJ1-2, with D unclear. CDR3 length: 15 residues. From germline, CDR1 is SQVTM and CDR2 ANQGSEA. The V end was cut by 1 base, the J end by 3 bases, with 15 bases between. The CDR3 is CSVEAGQAAYYGYTF. In DNA form, the CDR3 reads TGCAGCGTTGAAGCCGGGCAGGCTGCGTACTATGGCTACACCTTC.

This clonotype was recorded at least ten times. The chain recombines TRBV4-1 with TRBJ2-7, with unresolved D. V was clipped by 0 bases and J by 1 base, with 13 bases between them. Germline CDR1 reads MGHRA; CDR2 reads YSYEKL. The CDR3 extends over 16 amino acids. The CDR3 DNA is TGCGCCAGCAGCCAAGATCAATGGGGTGTTTCCTACGAGCAGTACTTC. Translated: CASSQDQWGVSYEQYF.

The rearrangement joins TRBV6-2 or TRBV6-3 to TRBJ1-1; perhaps TRBD1 as D (5 bases). Trimming removed 2 bases from V and 11 bases from J, with 18 bases in between. The CDR3 runs 14 residues. Looked up from germline, CDR1 is MNHEY and CDR2 is SVGEGT. The CDR3 DNA reads TGTGCCAGCAGTTACCCGGGACCATTTTTCGAGGCTTTCTTT. Residues: CASSYPGPFFEAFF.

This clonotype was counted many times. The chain combines TRBV28 with TRBJ2-7; D not certain. The CDR3 spans 12 residues. Germline CDR1 reads MDHEN; CDR2 reads SYDVKM. Trimming removed 3 bases at V and 7 bases at J, with 10 bases between. In DNA form, the CDR3 reads TGTGCCAGCAGTTTGGTAGGTACTGAGCAGTACTTC. Its translation is CASSLVGTEQYF.

Points on this clonotype: A much larger clone sits a single nucleotide away, making a read error possible. The rearrangement joins TRBV2 to TRBJ2-3; 11 bases align to TRBD2. This CDR3 has 14 residues. Germline V gives CDR1 SNHLY, CDR2 FYNNEI. CDR3 in DNA: TGTGCCGGCAGTCGACTAGCGGGGTCAGATACGCAGTATTTT. Its translation is CAGSRLAGSDTQYF.

The chain is built from TRBV20-1 and TRBJ1-5; no definite D call. The CDR3 length is 16 residues. Germline V CDR1 and CDR2: DFQATT, SNEGSKA (reference sequence). Deletions cut 6 bases from V and 0 bases from J, with 18 bases between. CDR3 sequence: CSAHMDGDYSNQPQHF. In DNA form, the CDR3 reads TGCAGTGCACATATGGACGGTGATTATAGCAATCAGCCCCAGCATTTT.

The rearrangement uses TRBV20-1 and TRBJ2-4; 14 positions match TRBD2. The J call is uncertain, as TRBJ2-7 better fits the DNA end. Germline lookup yields CDR1 DFQATT and CDR2 SNEGSKA (reference sequence). The CDR3 runs 18 residues. The CDR3 loop is CSAQTSGGARLPEVEQYF. The CDR3 coding sequence is TGCAGTGCTCAGACTAGCGGGGGGGCCAGGTTACCTGAGGTCGAGCAGTACTTC.

This clonotype was found many times. The chain carries TRBV29-1 and TRBJ2-7, with D maybe TRBD1 (5 bases). The germline CDR1 and CDR2 sequences are SQVTM and ANQGSEA. This CDR3 comprises 14 residues. V gave up 4 bases and J gave up 0 bases, with 13 bases separating them. This CDR3 is CSVVPTESSYEQYF. The CDR3 coding sequence is TGCAGCGTTGTCCCGACAGAGAGCTCCTACGAGCAGTACTTC.

The chain links TRBV7-2 to TRBJ2-3; D not resolved. Germline values: CDR1 SGHTA, CDR2 FQGNSA. The CDR3 is 15 amino acids. V was cut by 2 bases and J by 5 bases, with 14 bases left in between. CDR3 DNA sequence: TGTGCCAGCAGCTTAAGTTTCAGGTTTGGAGATACGCAGTATTTT. Protein: CASSLSFRFGDTQYF.

This clonotype has a count of ten or more. The V gene is TRBV7-9, the J gene TRBJ1-2; D uncertain. The germline gives CDR1 SEHNR, CDR2 FQNEAQ (reference sequence). The V end was cut by 5 bases, the J end by 2 bases, with 12 bases between. This CDR3 is 14 amino acids long. The CDR3 loop reads CASSPGRFNYGYTF. DNA of the CDR3: TGTGCCAGCAGCCCCGGACGGTTCAACTATGGCTACACCTTC.

This clonotype was seen a few times. V usage is TRBV6-2 or TRBV6-3 and J usage is TRBJ1-1; possibly TRBD1 for D (5 bases). The CDR3 has 16 amino acids. Germline lookup yields CDR1 MNHEY and CDR2 SVGEGT. V lost 0 bases and J lost 1, with 12 bases in between. In DNA, the CDR3 is TGTGCCAGCAGTTACTCCCATGGTGGGGCGAACACTGAAGCTTTCTTT. This encodes CASSYSHGGANTEAFF.

This chain links TRBV7-2 with TRBJ2-1; 8 nucleotides line up with TRBD2. After removal of 5 bases from V and 1 base from J, the junction contained 10 bases not matched to a gene. CDR1 is SGHTA, CDR2 FQGNSA, per germline. CDR3 length: 17 residues. The CDR3 nucleotides read TGTGCCAGCAGCCGAAAAGGACTAGCCGATTCCTACAATGAGCAGTTCTTC. This sequence encodes CASSRKGLADSYNEQFF. The variable domain in full, with the rest retrieved from reference TRBV7-2 and TRBJ2-1, is GAGVSQSPSNKVTEKGKDVELRCDPISGHTALYWYRQSLGQGLEFLIYFQGNSAPDKSGLPSDRFSAERTGGSVSTLTIQRTQQEDSAVYLCASSRKGLADSYNEQFFGPGTRLTVL.

The chain combines TRBV11-2 with TRBJ2-3; 7 bases align to TRBD2. CDR3 length: 15 amino acids. Germline V gives CDR1 SGHAT, CDR2 FQNNGV. V lost 4 bases, J lost 3 bases, and 7 bases stayed unmatched. CDR3 coding DNA: TGTGCCAGCAGCTGGCTAGCGGCTGGAACAGATACGCAGTATTTT. Its translation is CASSWLAAGTDTQYF.

This clonotype was detected a few times. The chain couples TRBV7-2 to TRBJ1-2; unclear D gene. Germline assignment: CDR1 SGHTA and CDR2 FQGNSA. The CDR3 sequence is 15 residues long. V was pared by 5 bases and J by 1 base, with 14 bases between. The CDR3 protein is CASSQQEPFNYGYTF. The CDR3, as DNA: TGTGCCAGCAGCCAGCAGGAGCCCTTTAACTATGGCTACACCTTC.

This clonotype came up a few times. The rearrangement joins TRBV27 to TRBJ2-5; D may be TRBD2 (7 bases). This CDR3 comprises 15 residues. The V and J ends lost 1 base and 1 base respectively, with 10 bases between them. Germline V gives CDR1 MNHEY, CDR2 SMNVEV (reference sequence). The CDR3 region has the DNA TGTGCCAGCAGTTTATGGGGGGGCCTCCAAGAGACCCAGTACTTC. This sequence encodes CASSLWGGLQETQYF.

A few counts support this clonotype. The CDR3 coding sequence is TGTGCCAGCAGTCCACCCCTAAGTAGCGGGGACTACTACGAGCAGTACTTC. Translation gives CASSPPLSSGDYYEQYF. The V gene is TRBV6-6, the J gene TRBJ2-7, with 8 positions matching TRBD2. CDR1 MNHNY and CDR2 SVGAGI come from the germline V gene (reference sequence). The trim removed 5 bases at V and 3 bases at J, leaving 15 bases unmatched. The CDR3 is 17 amino acids.

J is TRBJ2-7 and V is TRBV27, with 12 positions matching TRBD2. The CDR3 is made up of 15 amino acids. Germline V gene sequence: CDR1 MNHEY, CDR2 SMNVEV (reference sequence). V dropped 6 bases and J dropped 2; count of bases not matched to a gene: 5. CDR3 residues: CASRWTSGDTYEQYF. The CDR3 nucleotides are TGTGCCAGCAGATGGACTAGCGGGGACACCTACGAGCAGTACTTC.

The V call is TRBV5-1, the J call TRBJ2-1; a weak D match, TRBD2 (6 bases). The CDR3 contains 15 residues. V was pared by 4 bases and J by 5 bases, with 16 bases between. CDR1 and CDR2 (germline): SGHRS, YFSETQ. The DNA of the CDR3 is TGCGCCAGCAGCCGGACTATAACATTAGACAATGAGCAGTTCTTC. It translates to CASSRTITLDNEQFF.

The chain is built from TRBV9 and TRBJ2-7, with a tentative D call TRBD1 (7 bases). Trimming pared 4 bases from V and 3 bases from J, leaving 14 bases between. This CDR3 is built from 14 residues. The germline V gene encodes CDR1 SGDLS and CDR2 YYNGEE. The DNA of the CDR3 is TGTGCCAGCAGCCCAGGGGGGACAGACTACGAGCAGTACTTC. Amino acids: CASSPGGTDYEQYF.

This chain links TRBV2 with TRBJ2-5; perhaps TRBD1 as D (6 bases). The CDR3 has 15 amino acids. Germline V lookup: CDR1 SNHLY, CDR2 FYNNEI. The V and J ends lost 7 bases and 2 bases respectively, with 17 bases between them. CDR3 sequence: CASMGQSQPQETQYF. The DNA for the CDR3 is TGTGCCAGCATGGGACAAAGCCAACCTCAAGAGACCCAGTACTTC.

This clonotype appeared a few times. The chain uses TRBV4-1 and TRBJ2-5; tentatively, D is TRBD1 (5 bases). The germline V and J ends were trimmed by 4 bases and 5 bases, with 20 bases remaining between them. This CDR3 has 16 residues. Germline values: CDR1 MGHRA, CDR2 YSYEKL. CDR3 residues: CASSPTDLGAGETQYF. DNA of the CDR3: TGCGCCAGCAGCCCAACGGATTTAGGGGCAGGGGAGACCCAGTACTTC.

This clonotype was counted a few times. The V call is TRBV21-1, the J call TRBJ1-1. TRBV21-1 is termed a pseudogene. The CDR3 runs 14 residues. CDR3 sequence: CASSKRLRNTEAFF. CDR3 DNA: TGTGCCAGCAGCAAACGGCTCAGGAACACTGAAGCTTTCTTT.

The rearrangement uses TRBV20-1 and TRBJ1-2; D gene ambiguous. This CDR3 is built from 12 residues. Germline V lookup: CDR1 DFQATT, CDR2 SNEGSKA (reference sequence). Between the trimmed V and J ends, which lost 4 bases and 7 bases, there was a span of 13 bases. The CDR3, as DNA: TGCAGTGCTAAGACGCGAGGGTTTGGCTACACCTTC. This sequence encodes CSAKTRGFGYTF.

J is TRBJ1-1 and V is TRBV14, with D perhaps matching TRBD1 (5 bases). This CDR3 has 15 residues. The germline CDR1 and CDR2 sequences are SGHDN and FVKESK. V was cut by 1 base and J by 4 bases, with 13 bases left in between. Here the CDR3 reads CASSQAQTGGTEAFF. The CDR3 DNA sequence: TGTGCCAGCAGCCAAGCGCAAACAGGCGGCACTGAAGCTTTCTTT.